Below, 19 T cell receptor beta chains from the same sample are listed, as sequenced in a study of neurological immune-mediated disorders. TCRdb re-called the 5' RACE reads through MiXCR, storing one row per CDR3 protein. Of 65,000 to 75,000 distinct CDR3 sequences in the sample, approximately 5% were seen once. Sequencing was done on a sample of PBMCs. The receptor source for this set is a woman aged 70-85 years with multiple sclerosis.

Many counts were recorded for this clonotype. This chain links TRBV4-3 with TRBJ2-7, with 11 nucleotides matching TRBD1. Germline V lookup: CDR1 LGHNA, CDR2 YSLEER. CDR3 length: 15 residues. V shed 1 base, J shed 4 bases, and the junction held 3 bases outside the gene matches. The CDR3 sequence is CASSQGTGGSYEQYF. CDR3 in DNA: TGCGCCAGCAGCCAAGGGACAGGGGGCAGTTACGAGCAGTACTTC.

This clonotype has ten or more counts. The chain recombines TRBV12-3 or TRBV12-4 with TRBJ2-7; unclear D gene. Trimming pared 5 bases from V and 6 bases from J, leaving 8 bases between. The CDR3 consists of 11 residues. The CDR3 region is CASSAQFEQYF. The DNA of the CDR3 is TGTGCCAGCAGTGCGCAATTCGAGCAGTACTTC.

This clonotype has at least ten counts. This sequence joins TRBV20-1 and TRBJ2-7; no firm D call. There are 13 residues in the CDR3. Germline V gene lookup returns CDR1 DFQATT and CDR2 SNEGSKA (reference sequence). V dropped 4 bases and J dropped 6 bases, with 16 bases sitting between them. The CDR3 DNA reads TGCAGTGCTACAAAAGCATCTCTCTCCGAGCAGTACTTC. This codes for CSATKASLSEQYF.

This clonotype was seen ten or more times. The chain couples TRBV20-1 to TRBJ2-7, with 8 bases fitting TRBD2. CDR3 length equals 18 residues. Germline loops: CDR1 DFQATT, CDR2 SNEGSKA (reference sequence). V trimming: 6 bases; J trimming: 0 bases; junction bases outside the gene matches: 19. CDR3 coding DNA: TGCAGTGCCACACCCACCGGGGCAGCGGGAGTAAACTCCTACGAGCAGTACTTC. Residues: CSATPTGAAGVNSYEQYF.

In its sample, this clonotype was seen a few times. This may come from a read error, since a much larger clone is one base off. The genes are TRBV27 and TRBJ1-5; possibly TRBD1 for D (5 bases). Germline loops: CDR1 MNHEY, CDR2 SMNVEV (reference sequence). The CDR3 totals 13 residues. The CDR3 DNA reads as TGTGCCAGCAGTTTAATAGGGGATCAGCACCAGCATTTT. Encoded protein: CASSLIGDQHQHF.

This clonotype was detected ten times or more. The genes are TRBV7-9 and TRBJ1-1; D is undetermined. Trimming pared 4 bases from V and 4 bases from J, leaving 10 bases between. In germline, CDR1 is SEHNR, CDR2 FQNEAQ (reference sequence). The CDR3 runs to 13 residues. CDR3 in DNA: TGTGCCAGCAGCTCTGGCCTGGGCACTGAAGCTTTCTTT. Its translation: CASSSGLGTEAFF.

This clonotype has at least ten counts. This chain connects TRBV7-8 to TRBJ2-1; D perhaps matches TRBD2 (6 bases). V lost 1 base and J 8 bases, leaving 12 bases between the germline ends. The germline gives CDR1 SGHVS, CDR2 FQNEAQ. The CDR3 is 14 amino acids. CDR3 sequence (DNA): TGTGCCAGCAGCTTAGGGACTATGGAGTATGAGCAGTTCTTC. Its protein is CASSLGTMEYEQFF. Full variable domain (missing parts from reference TRBV7-8 and TRBJ2-1): GAGVSQSPRYKVAKRGQDVALRCDPISGHVSLFWYQQALGQGPEFLTYFQNEAQLDKSGLPSDRFFAERPEGSVSTLKIQRTQQEDSAVYLCASSLGTMEYEQFFGPGTRLTVL.

This clonotype was counted at least ten times. The chain couples TRBV7-9 to TRBJ1-1; D is unresolved. Looked up from germline, CDR1 is SEHNR and CDR2 is FQNEAQ (reference sequence). CDR3 length: 14 amino acids. V was cut by 2 bases and J by 0 bases, with 7 bases left in between. CDR3 loop: CASSLHSLNTEAFF. In nucleotides, the CDR3 is TGTGCCAGCAGCTTACACAGTCTGAACACTGAAGCTTTCTTT.

Many counts were recorded for this clonotype. The chain couples TRBV6-6 to TRBJ2-6, with a weak D call TRBD2 (6 bases). Germline V gene data show CDR1 as MNHNY and CDR2 as SVGAGI (reference sequence). This CDR3 spans 13 amino acids. Trimming removed 4 bases from V and 8 bases from J, with 9 bases in between. CDR3 coding DNA: TGTGCCAGCAGTTCCGGGGGTACCAACGTCCTGACTTTC. Translation gives CASSSGGTNVLTF.

This clonotype is medium-sized in the sample. V is TRBV4-1 and J is TRBJ1-6, with a tentative D call TRBD1 (6 bases). Trimming removed 1 base from V and 3 bases from J, with 10 bases in between. Germline loops: CDR1 MGHRA, CDR2 YSYEKL. The CDR3 has 16 residues. CDR3 nucleotide sequence: TGCGCCAGCAGCCAAGGACCAGGGGTCTATAATTCACCCCTCCACTTT. Amino acids: CASSQGPGVYNSPLHF.

This clonotype has at least ten counts. The rearrangement uses TRBV20-1 and TRBJ1-2; D perhaps matches TRBD1 (5 bases). Germline V gene data show CDR1 as DFQATT and CDR2 as SNEGSKA (reference sequence). The CDR3 is made up of 17 amino acids. Trimming removed 4 bases at V and 1 base at J, with 22 bases between. The CDR3 sequence: CSANAPILVGGNYGYTF. Written as DNA, the CDR3 is TGCAGTGCTAACGCCCCTATTCTAGTGGGGGGTAACTATGGCTACACCTTC.

This clonotype was seen at least ten times. The J gene is TRBJ2-6, the V gene TRBV20-1; D ambiguous. V lost 1 base to trimming and J lost 0 bases, with 13 bases between them. The germline V gene has CDR1 DFQATT and CDR2 SNEGSKA (reference sequence). The CDR3 contains 17 residues. The CDR3 loop reads CSARVGGSSSGANVLTF. For the CDR3, the DNA is TGCAGTGCTAGAGTGGGCGGTTCAAGCTCTGGGGCCAACGTCCTGACTTTC.

There are many counts of this clonotype. The chain is built from TRBV5-1 and TRBJ2-1, with TRBD2 identical over 7 bases. This CDR3 spans 17 amino acids. V shed 1 base and J 1 base; nucleotides not matched to a gene: 8. Germline CDR1 and CDR2: SGHRS and YFSETQ. CDR3 amino acids: CASSLPERETSYNEQFF. In DNA, the CDR3 is TGCGCCAGCAGCTTGCCCGAGCGGGAAACGTCCTACAATGAGCAGTTCTTC.

This clonotype was found many times. The CDR3 DNA is TGCGCCAGCAGCCCGACAGATAACTATGGCTACACCTTC. It codes for CASSPTDNYGYTF. The chain recombines TRBV5-1 with TRBJ1-2; maybe TRBD1 (5 bases). The germline V gene has CDR1 SGHRS and CDR2 YFSETQ. CDR3 length: 13 amino acids. Between the trimmed V and J ends, which lost 4 bases and 1 base, there was a span of 8 bases. The full variable domain, completed using reference TRBV5-1 and TRBJ1-2, is KAGVTQTPRYLIKTRGQQVTLSCSPISGHRSVSWYQQTPGQGLQFLFEYFSETQRNKGNFPGRFSGRQFSNSRSEMNVSTLELGDSALYLCASSPTDNYGYTFGSGTRLTVV.

This clonotype has at least ten counts. The CDR3 region is CASSLVGGNRNEQYF. In DNA form, the CDR3 reads TGTGCCAGCAGCTTAGTAGGAGGAAACCGGAACGAGCAGTACTTC. The chain combines TRBV7-2 with TRBJ2-7, with D perhaps matching TRBD2 (5 bases). The V gene lost 1 base and the J gene lost 5 bases, with 15 bases spanning the gap. Germline V gene lookup returns CDR1 SGHTA and CDR2 FQGNSA. The CDR3 is 15 amino acids.

The table lists this clonotype with many counts. This sequence joins TRBV6-5 and TRBJ1-2; tentatively, D is TRBD1 (6 bases). In germline, CDR1 is MNHEY, CDR2 SVGAGI. The V end was cut by 5 bases, the J end by 4 bases, with 17 bases between. CDR3 size: 15 residues. CDR3 bases: TGTGCCAGCAGTACCGTGGACAGCTTATTCTATGGCTACACCTTC. Protein product: CASSTVDSLFYGYTF.

This clonotype has a count of ten or more. The chain links TRBV9 to TRBJ2-1; TRBD2 aligns across 7 bases. The CDR3 totals 16 residues. The trim removed 0 bases at V and 5 bases at J, leaving 8 bases unmatched. Germline assignment: CDR1 SGDLS and CDR2 YYNGEE. The CDR3 coding sequence is TGTGCCAGCAGCGTAGAGGGACTATACTCAAACAATGAGCAGTTCTTC. Translation: CASSVEGLYSNNEQFF.

This clonotype showed up just a few times. A much larger clone differs from this one at a single base, so this may be a read error. The chain combines TRBV15 with TRBJ1-2; no firm D call. This CDR3 has 12 residues. Looked up from germline, CDR1 is LNHNV and CDR2 is YYDKDF (reference sequence). CDR3 sequence: CANSSTRLGYTF. The CDR3 region has the DNA TGTGCCAACAGCAGTACTCGGCTTGGCTACACCTTC.

This clonotype was counted at least ten times. The chain has TRBV6-5 and TRBJ1-5; 7 nucleotides match TRBD1. The CDR3 sequence is 17 residues long. Trimming at V came to 0 bases and at J to 7 bases, leaving 12 bases not matched to a gene. Germline V CDR1 and CDR2: MNHEY, SVGAGI. CDR3 nucleotide sequence: TGTGCCAGCAGTTACTCGATCGTCGACAGGGTGGGGCAGCCCCAGCATTTT. This sequence encodes CASSYSIVDRVGQPQHF.